The present T cell receptor beta chain was sequenced within a study of T cell responses to AZD1222 COVID-19 vaccine. This clone was counted once. The table came from immunoSEQ multiplex PCR; TCRdb's copy has only in-frame clones and leaves some out. The sample consists of 200,000 to 300,000 clones, about 92% of them appearing once. Per the germline V gene, CDR1 is KGHSH and CDR2 is LQKENI. Trimming at V came to 6 bases and at J to 0 bases, leaving 6 bases not matched to a gene. This CDR3 has 16 residues. The chain joins TRBV18 to TRBJ2-2; 8 bases agree with TRBD1. This TCR was sampled from an adult in good health. The input for sequencing was peripheral blood, taken on day 0 of AZD1222 vaccination. The CDR3 here is CASSEGTGTNTGELFF. CDR3 sequence (DNA): TGTGCCAGCTCGGAAGGGACAGGCACGAACACCGGGGAGCTGTTTTTT.